These T cell receptor beta chains were read from a single sample in a study of T cells in Graves' hyperthyroidism and ophthalmopathy. TCRdb reprocessed the multiplex PCR reads with MiXCR, giving one entry per CDR3 protein. The sample yields hundreds of thousands of distinct CDR3 sequences, approximately 25% seen once. The sample was blood. These receptors were collected from a man aged 45 to 65 with Graves' hyperthyroidism. Both conserved end residues are part of each CDR3. D genes are given only for firm matches. Some rows mark clone size as missing; the rest say once, few, many or name a class of expanded clone.

CDR3nt | CDR3aa | d_gene | j_gene | abundance | v_gene
TGCAGCGTTGGCGTGAGCCGGGAGAAACCTTACGAGCAGTACTTC | CSVGVSREKPYEQYF | - | TRBJ2-7 | - | TRBV29-1
TGCGCCAGCAGCCCGGGGACAGGGGGAAGATTCGAGCAGTACTTC | CASSPGTGGRFEQYF | TRBD1 | TRBJ2-7 | few | TRBV5-1
TGCGCCAGCAGCCAGAGGACTAGCGGGGAAGAGACCCAGTACTTC | CASSQRTSGEETQYF | TRBD2 | TRBJ2-5 | - | TRBV4-1
TGTGCCAGCAGCTTCCCAGGGGGCTCCTACAATGAGCAGTTCTTC | CASSFPGGSYNEQFF | TRBD1 | TRBJ2-1 | few | TRBV7-2
TGTGCCAGCAGTACGACGGAGACCGGGGAGCTGTTTTTT | CASSTTETGELFF | - | TRBJ2-2 | - | TRBV6-2/TRBV6-3
TGTGCCAGCAGCCAAAGGTGGCTAGCGACCTACAATGAGCAGTTCTTC | CASSQRWLATYNEQFF | - | TRBJ2-1 | - | TRBV14
TGCGCCAGCAGGAAGCGGACCCCTGGAACCGGGGAGCTGTTTTTT | CASRKRTPGTGELFF | - | TRBJ2-2 | few | TRBV10-2
TGTGCCAGCAGCTTAGAGGACAGTTCCTACAATGAGCAGTTCTTC | CASSLEDSSYNEQFF | - | TRBJ2-1 | many | TRBV11-2
TGTGCCAGCAGCCACAGCGGGAGGAGCTCCTACGAGCAGTACTTC | CASSHSGRSSYEQYF | TRBD2 | TRBJ2-7 | few | TRBV3-1
TGTGCCAGCAGCGCAATCCGGGACTCCTACGAGCAGTACTTC | CASSAIRDSYEQYF | - | TRBJ2-7 | many | TRBV2
TGTGCCAGCAGTTCCTCCGGGACAGGGGGTTCCGAGCAGTACTTC | CASSSSGTGGSEQYF | TRBD1 | TRBJ2-7 | - | TRBV28
TGTGCCAGCAGTTTAGTAGGGACGAACACTGAAGCTTTCTTT | CASSLVGTNTEAFF | - | TRBJ1-1 | many | TRBV27
TGTGCCAGCAGCTCGAAAACCCCCGGGACAGGGGATATTAAGGATAATGAGCAGTTCTTC | CASSSKTPGTGDIKDNEQFF | TRBD1 | TRBJ2-1 | - | TRBV7-9
TGTGCCAGCAGCTTGGTCTGGGGCAACACCTACGAGCAGTACTTC | CASSLVWGNTYEQYF | - | TRBJ2-7 | - | TRBV5-5
TGCGCCAGCAGCCAAGATATGGGCGGGAGAGGGGAGACCCAGTACTTC | CASSQDMGGRGETQYF | TRBD2 | TRBJ2-5 | - | TRBV4-1
TGTGCCAGCAGTTACTCGATGGGGCGTTACGGGGAGCTGTTTTTT | CASSYSMGRYGELFF | - | TRBJ2-2 | - | TRBV6-6
TGTGCCAGCGATCCTCTGGGGAGGGGTAACACCATATATTTT | CASDPLGRGNTIYF | - | TRBJ1-3 | few | TRBV12-3/TRBV12-4
TGTGCCAGCAGTCGCGGGAGCCGCTACGAGCAGTACTTC | CASSRGSRYEQYF | TRBD2 | TRBJ2-7 | few | TRBV27
TGCGCCAGCAGCTCTGGGACTAGCGGGAGGGTTTACAATGAGCAGTTCTTC | CASSSGTSGRVYNEQFF | TRBD2 | TRBJ2-1 | many | TRBV5-1
TGTGCCAGCAGTGTGGTCAGCCGGGAAGGGCAGTTCTTC | CASSVVSREGQFF | - | TRBJ2-1 | - | TRBV6-2/TRBV6-3
TGTGCCAGCAGCCAAGTTCCCAGGATTCACGAGCAGTACTTC | CASSQVPRIHEQYF | - | TRBJ2-7 | many | TRBV3-1
TGTGCCAGCAGTTTTCCGGAGTTAACAGGACTTTACAATGAGCAGTTCTTC | CASSFPELTGLYNEQFF | - | TRBJ2-1 | few | TRBV12-3/TRBV12-4
TGTGCCAGCAGTTCCAGGGCTGGTGACACCGGGGAGCTGTTTTTT | CASSSRAGDTGELFF | - | TRBJ2-2 | - | TRBV11-2
TGTGCCAGCAGTCGACGGTCCATCTACAATGAGCAGTTCTTC | CASSRRSIYNEQFF | - | TRBJ2-1 | many | TRBV12-3/TRBV12-4
TGCGCCAGCAGCCCACTCCCAGGGAGTACGGGGTACGAGCAGTACTTC | CASSPLPGSTGYEQYF | - | TRBJ2-7 | many | TRBV4-1
TGTGCCAGCAGTGAGGGAACTAGCGGGAGGAGGCGAGAGACCCAGTACTTC | CASSEGTSGRRRETQYF | TRBD2 | TRBJ2-5 | - | TRBV2
TGTGCCAGCAGCCAAGATAATGAAAAACTGTTTTTT | CASSQDNEKLFF | - | TRBJ1-4 | - | TRBV3-1
TGTGCCAGCAGTTACTCACGACAGGGTTCGGGAGAGCAGTTCTTC | CASSYSRQGSGEQFF | TRBD1 | TRBJ2-1 | - | TRBV6-5
TGCAGTGCTAGAGACAGGGTCGGGGAGACCCAGTACTTC | CSARDRVGETQYF | - | TRBJ2-5 | - | TRBV20-1
TGTGCCAGCAGTGAACTGAGCAACGAGCAGTACTTC | CASSELSNEQYF | - | TRBJ2-7 | many | TRBV6-1
TGTGCCAGCAGCTGGGGTCAGGAACCCCCTTTCTTT | CASSWGQEPPFF | - | TRBJ1-1 | few | TRBV7-2
TGTGCCAGCAGTCAAACTTTAGCGGGAGGGCTTCGCGAGCAGTACTTC | CASSQTLAGGLREQYF | TRBD2 | TRBJ2-7 | many | TRBV28
TGTGCCATCAGTGATGTGGGACAGGGGGCAGAGACCCAGTACTTC | CAISDVGQGAETQYF | TRBD1 | TRBJ2-5 | many | TRBV10-3
TGTGCTAGTGGTTGGGCAGGGGACAATGAGCAGTTCTTC | CASGWAGDNEQFF | - | TRBJ2-1 | few | TRBV12-5
TGTGCCAGCAGTGCCTCCTTTCCTAGCGGGAGCTCCTACAATGAGCAGTTCTTC | CASSASFPSGSSYNEQFF | TRBD2 | TRBJ2-1 | - | TRBV27
TGCAGCGTGGACGGGACAGGGGTCGGAAACATTCAGTACTTC | CSVDGTGVGNIQYF | TRBD1 | TRBJ2-4 | few | TRBV29-1
TGTGCCAGCAGCATCCAGGAGGGCCTGGGCACAGATACGCAGTATTTT | CASSIQEGLGTDTQYF | - | TRBJ2-3 | few | TRBV7-9
TGTGCCAGCAGTTTATTGGGAGCCTACGAGCAGTACTTC | CASSLLGAYEQYF | - | TRBJ2-7 | - | TRBV28
TGTGCCAGCAGCCAGGGGTTTTCAGGGGAGCTGTTTTTT | CASSQGFSGELFF | - | TRBJ2-2 | few | TRBV3-1
TGTGCCTGGAGTTTGGGGCAGGGTGGCTACACCTTC | CAWSLGQGGYTF | - | TRBJ1-2 | - | TRBV30
TGTGCCAGCAGCTTAGATTGGGCGGGGCCCAACACAGATACGCAGTTTTTT | CASSLDWAGPNTDTQFF | - | TRBJ2-3 | few | TRBV7-9
TGTGCCAGCAGCTTAGTTTCCCCGGGACTAGACAAAGAGACCCAGTACTTC | CASSLVSPGLDKETQYF | TRBD2 | TRBJ2-5 | many | TRBV11-2
TGTGCCACCAGCAGAGGGCCCTCGGGACGGGGCCAGTACTTC | CATSRGPSGRGQYF | - | TRBJ2-5 | - | TRBV15
TGTGCCAGCAGCTTGGGACAGGACGGTGGCTACACCTTC | CASSLGQDGGYTF | TRBD1 | TRBJ1-2 | - | TRBV11-3
TGTGCCAGCTCACTGACTAGCTCAAGGATGAACACCGGGGAGCTGTTTTTT | CASSLTSSRMNTGELFF | TRBD2 | TRBJ2-2 | - | TRBV18
TGTGCCAGCAGCTGGGGACTCCACAGTGTGACCCAGTACTTC | CASSWGLHSVTQYF | - | TRBJ2-5 | - | TRBV7-9
TGCAGTGTGGCGACAGGAGCCATGAACACTGAAGCTTTCTTT | CSVATGAMNTEAFF | - | TRBJ1-1 | few | TRBV20-1
TGCAGCGTCTCCAGACAGGGGGCCGGATACCATCAAGAGACCCAGTACTTC | CSVSRQGAGYHQETQYF | TRBD1 | TRBJ2-5 | - | TRBV29-1
TGTGCCAGCAGTTACTCGAAAGCGAATCAGCCCCAGCATTTT | CASSYSKANQPQHF | - | TRBJ1-5 | - | TRBV6-4
TGTGCCAGCTCACCAAGGTTCGGAGAAGAGAATGAGCAGTTCTTC | CASSPRFGEENEQFF | - | TRBJ2-1 | many | TRBV18
TGTGCCAGCACCGGACAGGGGGCACACGAGCAGTACTTC | CASTGQGAHEQYF | TRBD1 | TRBJ2-7 | - | TRBV6-1